A single sample gave rise to the 18 T cell receptor beta chains below, sequenced in a study of blood T cell repertoires in COVID-19. Sequencing was performed with immunoSEQ multiplex PCR; in TCRdb, only in-frame clones are kept and a portion is missing. The sample holds around 270,000 clones, about 83% seen once. The material sequenced was peripheral blood. These receptors all come from a woman aged 40 to 50 who had recovered from COVID-19.

This chain uses TRBV14 with TRBJ2-2; D may be TRBD2 (6 bases). Trimming took 5 bases from V and 6 from J, leaving 10 bases between them. This CDR3 has 13 amino acids. Germline values: CDR1 SGHDN, CDR2 FVKESK. CDR3 bases: TGTGCCAGCAGCGCTCGACTAGCCGGGGAGCTGTTTTTT. Translation: CASSARLAGELFF. Drawing the rest from reference TRBV14 and TRBJ2-2, the complete variable domain is EAGVTQFPSHSVIEKGQTVTLRCDPISGHDNLYWYRRVMGKEIKFLLHFVKESKQDESGMPNNRFLAERTGGTYSTLKVQPAELEDSGVYFCASSARLAGELFFGEGSRLTVL.

This chain uses TRBV28 with TRBJ1-3; no firm D call. V was shortened by 5 bases and J by 0 bases, with 11 bases between the two germline ends. This CDR3 region has 15 residues. Germline CDR1 is MDHEN and CDR2 is SYDVKM. In DNA, the CDR3 is TGTGCCAGCAGTGCCCCCCCCAGCTCTGGAAACACCATATATTTT. It is translated as CASSAPPSSGNTIYF.

This clone occurred once. This chain uses TRBV19 with TRBJ2-5, with 8 bases lining up with TRBD1. CDR1 LNHDA and CDR2 SQIVND come from the germline V gene (reference sequence). Losses at the gene ends were 5 bases for V and 1 base for J; bases not matched to a gene: 6. The CDR3 runs to 15 residues. The CDR3 DNA is TGTGCCAGTAGTCTACTCGGACAGGGCCAAGAGACCCAGTACTTC. This sequence encodes CASSLLGQGQETQYF.

J is TRBJ1-1 and V is TRBV19; 7 nucleotides line up with TRBD1. After removal of 6 bases from V and 3 bases from J, the junction contained 16 bases not matched to a gene. The CDR3 covers 17 residues. From germline, CDR1 is LNHDA and CDR2 SQIVND (reference sequence). The CDR3 reads CASREGGAGFRDTEAFF. The CDR3 bases are TGTGCCAGTAGGGAAGGGGGCGCCGGGTTTCGGGACACTGAAGCTTTCTTT.

This chain connects TRBV11-2 to TRBJ2-5; D unclear. The CDR3 runs 13 residues. The germline V and J ends were trimmed by 5 bases and 2 bases, with 9 bases remaining between them. Germline V CDR1 and CDR2: SGHAT, FQNNGV. CDR3 in DNA: TGTGCCAGCAGCCTGTACCGGCAAGAGACCCAGTACTTC. Residues: CASSLYRQETQYF.

This clone was seen just once. V and J are TRBV5-1 and TRBJ1-1; TRBD1 might be the D (6 bases). This CDR3 region has 14 residues. Germline V gives CDR1 SGHRS, CDR2 YFSETQ. V lost 4 bases and J lost 4, with 14 bases in between. CDR3 protein: CASSPDTGFTEAFF. Written as DNA, the CDR3 is TGCGCCAGCAGCCCTGACACAGGGTTCACTGAAGCTTTCTTT.

The J gene is TRBJ1-2, the V gene TRBV7-2, with TRBD1 matching 7 bases. In germline, CDR1 is SGHTA, CDR2 FQGNSA. CDR3 length: 14 residues. The ends lost 5 bases at V and 4 bases at J; junction bases unmatched: 7. CDR3 DNA sequence: TGTGCCAGCAGCCCCGACAGGGTGGGCTATGGCTACACCTTC. This translates into CASSPDRVGYGYTF.

The chain has TRBV6-5 and TRBJ1-5; D call uncertain. Germline values: CDR1 MNHEY, CDR2 SVGAGI. V was clipped by 0 bases and J by 0 bases, with 6 bases between them. This CDR3 is 15 amino acids long. The chain's CDR3 is CASSYSPYSNQPQHF. CDR3 bases: TGTGCCAGCAGTTACTCTCCCTATAGCAATCAGCCCCAGCATTTT.

In its sample, this clone was seen once. The chain combines TRBV5-4 with TRBJ2-3; 8 bases fit TRBD1. The CDR3 covers 13 residues. J gave up 3 bases and V 6 bases, and 3 bases lay outside the gene matches. Germline loops: CDR1 SGHNT, CDR2 YYREEE (reference sequence). The CDR3 reads CASNGQGTDTQYF. The CDR3 DNA reads TGTGCCAGCAATGGACAGGGTACAGATACGCAGTATTTT.

This clone was seen just once. J is TRBJ2-7 and V is TRBV6-6, with a weak D call TRBD1 (7 bases). This CDR3 comprises 15 residues. The germline V gene encodes CDR1 MNHNY and CDR2 SVGAGI (reference sequence). V was clipped by 0 bases and J by 6 bases, with 15 bases between them. The CDR3 DNA sequence: TGTGCCAGCAGTTACTCGACGACAGGGAGGTCCGAGCAGTACTTC. This sequence encodes CASSYSTTGRSEQYF.

This chain connects TRBV2 to TRBJ1-3; the match to TRBD1 covers 8 bases. J was trimmed by 4 bases and V by 5 bases; bases with no gene match: 7. Germline V gene sequence: CDR1 SNHLY, CDR2 FYNNEI. This CDR3 is 15 amino acids long. The CDR3 protein is CASSSQGGSGNTIYF. The CDR3 nucleotides are TGTGCCAGCAGTTCACAGGGGGGATCGGGAAACACCATATATTTT.

The CDR3 DNA is TGTGCCAGCAGCTTGTACGGGTCTGGGAATGAAAAACTGTTTTTT. Translating gives CASSLYGSGNEKLFF. V is TRBV5-5 and J is TRBJ1-4; D remains unclear. The germline V gene has CDR1 SGHKS and CDR2 YYEKEE (reference sequence). V lost 1 base, J lost 5 bases, and 12 bases lay in between. The CDR3 length is 15 residues.

The chain employs TRBV6-2 or TRBV6-3 and TRBJ2-2; D uncertain. Trimming removed 2 bases at V and 6 bases at J, with 4 bases between. Per the germline V gene, CDR1 is MNHEY and CDR2 is SVGEGT. The CDR3 spans 12 residues. The DNA of the CDR3 is TGTGCCAGCAGTTACGGGCCCGGGGAGCTGTTTTTT. Its protein is CASSYGPGELFF.

The genes are TRBV2 and TRBJ1-2; 7 bases are a match to TRBD1. CDR1 and CDR2 (germline): SNHLY, FYNNEI. V gave up 5 bases and J gave up 4 bases; unmatched junction bases: 10. The CDR3 is 15 residues long. CDR3 bases: TGTGCCAGCAGTTACACGATAGGGACAGTCTATGGCTACACCTTC. Protein product: CASSYTIGTVYGYTF.

This clone showed up just a few times. This chain joins TRBV18 and TRBJ2-1, with 9 bases lining up with TRBD2. The germline V gene encodes CDR1 KGHSH and CDR2 LQKENI. The trim removed 1 base at V and 5 bases at J, leaving 3 bases unmatched. CDR3 length: 15 amino acids. The CDR3 nucleotides read TGTGCCAGCTCACCACGGGCTAGCGGGGACAATGAGCAGTTCTTC. The encoded protein is CASSPRASGDNEQFF.

CDR3 sequence reads: CAWSTGTGSTGELFF. In DNA, the CDR3 is TGTGCCTGGAGCACCGGGACAGGGAGCACCGGGGAGCTGTTTTTT. The genes are TRBV30 and TRBJ2-2, with 9 nucleotides matching TRBD1. With 3 bases clipped from V and 4 bases from J, the junction kept 6 bases outside the gene matches. Germline CDR1 GTSNPN, CDR2 SVGIG (reference sequence). This CDR3 region has 15 residues.

This sequence joins TRBV6-5 and TRBJ1-6, with 9 nucleotides matching TRBD1. This CDR3 is built from 14 residues. Trimming removed 2 bases from V and 10 bases from J; junction bases left unmatched: 3. Germline CDR1 is MNHEY and CDR2 is SVGAGI. The CDR3 sequence is CASSYRTGDSPLHF. CDR3 DNA: TGTGCCAGCAGTTACCGGACAGGGGACTCACCCCTCCACTTT.

This clone is a singleton in its sample. J is TRBJ2-5 and V is TRBV5-1; no definite D call. Germline loops: CDR1 SGHRS, CDR2 YFSETQ. Trimming took 3 bases from V and 5 from J, leaving 17 bases between them. This CDR3 has 15 amino acids. This chain's CDR3 is CASSYGLDRSETQYF. The CDR3 DNA reads as TGCGCCAGCAGCTATGGTCTAGATCGGTCGGAGACCCAGTACTTC.